This TCR beta chain was recorded in a study of CD8+CD57+ T cells in acquired aplastic anemia (dated by TCRdb to 2017 to 2018). General notes on the study: DNA extracted from sorted CD4+ and CD8+ cells had a mean of about 3 ug, with a range of roughly 0.18 to 27.4 ug. For healthy donor samples, the average read count was about 9.9 million for CD4+ cells and roughly 12 million for CD8+ cells. General conclusions and limits of the study: Although some 28 CD8+ CDR3 sequences were shared by patients and controls, these sequences appeared highly expressed in patients and within the immunodominant clones of patients. No significant difference in CD8+ Simpson's diversity was found between patients and healthy controls (P=0.060).

The CDR3 runs 15 amino acids, cysteine and phenylalanine included. CDR3 DNA only is kept here, 45 bases in frame from base 1. V is pared back by 2 bases and J by 5 bases, with 16 bases lying between the germline termini. Sequences SGHAT (CDR1) and FQNNGV (CDR2) are obtained from the germline V gene. In this study, sorted CD4+ and CD8+ T cells from the blood of healthy subjects and of severe aplastic anemia patients had their TCR repertoires deep-sequenced. Ficoll-Paque density gradient centrifugation was used to isolate peripheral blood mononuclear cells. Before DNA extraction, CD4+ and CD8+ T cells were sorted by FACS or by magnetic beads. On this clonotype itself: This clone's antigen is unknown. Per-base qualities were not stored, and no clone one base away is much larger.

Genomic DNA served as template for TCR beta VDJ combination and CDR3 sequence profiling. An Illumina HiSeq 2000 was the platform used for TCR repertoire sequencing. The original methods were these. TRBV/TRBJ rearrangement plots, CDR3 size and DJ length profiles, and Simpson's diversity index were used to assess repertoires. Whichever DNA sequence was most abundant in the deep sequencing data was defined as the immunodominant clone. CDR3 amino acid sequences were checked for sharing across subjects and were also compared against the VDJdb database and published repertoires. Starting from the raw public reads, TCRdb applied fastp trimming at Q25, assembled clones with MiXCR and retained in-frame beta chains. When rows share a CDR3 protein, they turn into one entry using the most common DNA and genes. TCRdb, not the original authors, processed these V and J calls. The table for this sample lists approximately 170,000 distinct CDR3 sequences; under 75% of them were counted only once. About 48% of the sample belongs to the ten largest clones.

This clonotype was obtained from a human donor in good health. The sequenced sample was sorted CD4+, CD8+, or CD8+CD57+ T cells (not recorded which) from PBMCs. The sequence is built from TRBV11-2 and TRBJ2-7; a tentative D match to TRBD1 spans 6 bases. The DNA is as follows: TGTGCCAGCAGCTTATCAGGGACAAGAGGGCACGAGCAGTACTTC. This translates into CASSLSGTRGHEQYF.